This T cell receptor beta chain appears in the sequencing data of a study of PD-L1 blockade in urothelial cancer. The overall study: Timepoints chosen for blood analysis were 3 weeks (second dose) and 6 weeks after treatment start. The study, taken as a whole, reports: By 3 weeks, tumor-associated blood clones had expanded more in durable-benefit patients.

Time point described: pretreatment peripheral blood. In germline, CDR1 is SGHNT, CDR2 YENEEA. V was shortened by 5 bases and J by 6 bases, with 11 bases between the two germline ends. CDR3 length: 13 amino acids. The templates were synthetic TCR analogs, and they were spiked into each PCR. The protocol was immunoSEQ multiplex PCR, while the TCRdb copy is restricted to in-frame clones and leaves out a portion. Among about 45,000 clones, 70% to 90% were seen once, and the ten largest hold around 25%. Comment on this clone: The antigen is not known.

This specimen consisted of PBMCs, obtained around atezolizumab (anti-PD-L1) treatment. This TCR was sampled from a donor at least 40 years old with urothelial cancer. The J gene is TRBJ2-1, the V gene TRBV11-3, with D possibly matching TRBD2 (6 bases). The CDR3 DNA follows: TGTGCCAGCAGCCCGGGAGCGGGCAATGAGCAGTTCTTC. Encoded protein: CASSPGAGNEQFF.